Presented here are 21 T cell receptor beta chains from one specimen sequenced in a study of T cells in Graves' hyperthyroidism and ophthalmopathy. Amplification of TCR beta CDR3 regions used RNA as the template. HTBI primers were employed in a first-round RT-PCR of the TCR CDR3. TCRdb recomputed calls from the multiplex PCR reads with MiXCR, one row per CDR3 protein. The sample has around 390,000 distinct CDR3 sequences, more than 12% seen once; the top ten hold around a fifth. Sample: blood. The receptors here all came from a woman aged 25 to 39 with Graves' ophthalmopathy.

This clonotype was detected many times. The rearrangement uses TRBV18 and TRBJ1-1; unclear D gene. V lost 2 bases and J 4 bases, leaving 11 bases between the germline ends. The CDR3 consists of 14 residues. Germline V gives CDR1 KGHSH, CDR2 LQKENI. CDR3 DNA sequence: TGTGCCAGCTCACCATTTAGGGAGGGCACTGAAGCTTTCTTT. Residues: CASSPFREGTEAFF.

The sample holds many counts of this clonotype. The chain employs TRBV5-1 and TRBJ2-2; 8 bases match TRBD1. Unmatched junction bases numbered 6, after V lost 4 bases and J lost 1 base. The germline V gene encodes CDR1 SGHRS and CDR2 YFSETQ. The CDR3 extends over 16 amino acids. Here the CDR3 DNA reads TGCGCCAGCAGCGGGGAAGACAGGGGGAACACCGGGGAGCTGTTTTTT. Amino acid sequence: CASSGEDRGNTGELFF.

This clonotype was seen at least ten times. V is TRBV4-1 and J is TRBJ2-3; tentative D call: TRBD2 (6 bases). The CDR3 spans 19 residues. V gave up 0 bases and J gave up 4 bases, with 23 bases separating them. The germline V gene has CDR1 MGHRA and CDR2 YSYEKL. Here the CDR3 DNA reads TGCGCCAGCAGCCAAGATATGTGGGACTTCTCATCGGGGGCAGATACGCAGTATTTT. Protein sequence: CASSQDMWDFSSGADTQYF.

The sample holds many counts of this clonotype. The chain employs TRBV7-2 and TRBJ2-3, with 14 bases identical to TRBD2. This CDR3 is 16 amino acids long. Losses at the gene ends were 5 bases for V and 6 bases for J; bases not matched to a gene: 7. Germline V gives CDR1 SGHTA, CDR2 FQGNSA. This CDR3 reads CASSIRLAGGSDTQYF. The CDR3, as DNA: TGTGCCAGCAGCATTAGACTAGCGGGGGGGTCTGATACGCAGTATTTT. Full variable domain (remainder filled in from reference TRBV7-2 and TRBJ2-3): GAGVSQSPSNKVTEKGKDVELRCDPISGHTALYWYRQSLGQGLEFLIYFQGNSAPDKSGLPSDRFSAERTGGSVSTLTIQRTQQEDSAVYLCASSIRLAGGSDTQYFGPGTRLTVL.

This clonotype has at least ten counts. This chain links TRBV20-1 with TRBJ2-1; 15 bases map to TRBD2. V trimming: 5 bases; J trimming: 4 bases; junction bases outside the gene matches: 0. The CDR3 is 14 amino acids. The germline gives CDR1 DFQATT, CDR2 SNEGSKA (reference sequence). CDR3 nucleotide sequence: TGCAGTGCTGGGACTAGCGGGGGGTACAATGAGCAGTTCTTC. Amino acids: CSAGTSGGYNEQFF.

This clonotype was seen ten or more times. This rearrangement joins TRBV30 to TRBJ2-7; no clear D. Germline V CDR1 and CDR2: GTSNPN, SVGIG (reference sequence). The CDR3 has 13 residues. V lost 0 bases to trimming and J lost 3 bases, with 9 bases between them. CDR3 in amino acids: CAWSVFPNYEQYF. CDR3 DNA sequence: TGTGCCTGGAGTGTCTTCCCTAACTACGAGCAGTACTTC.

This chain links TRBV28 with TRBJ2-5; D might be TRBD2 (6 bases). This CDR3 comprises 12 residues. The V gene lost 5 bases and the J gene lost 10 bases, with 14 bases spanning the gap. The germline gives CDR1 MDHEN, CDR2 SYDVKM. CDR3 DNA sequence: TGTGCCAGCAGTCGAGACGGGAGCTTCCAGTACTTC. It is translated as CASSRDGSFQYF.

This chain links TRBV19 with TRBJ1-2; D remains ambiguous. Germline V lookup: CDR1 LNHDA, CDR2 SQIVND (reference sequence). The V end lost 9 bases, the J end lost 7 bases, and 12 bases lay between the germline ends. The CDR3 runs to 11 residues. CDR3 DNA sequence: TGTGCCAGACCCCGACAAGGTGGCTACACCTTC. This codes for CARPRQGGYTF.

The gene calls are TRBV20-1 and TRBJ2-5; 10 bases map to TRBD2. The J segment lost 5 bases and the V segment lost 7 bases, leaving 7 bases of the junction unmatched. The CDR3 has 13 amino acids. The germline V gene encodes CDR1 DFQATT and CDR2 SNEGSKA (reference sequence). The CDR3 sequence: CSGLAGAVETQYF. The CDR3 DNA follows: TGCAGTGGGCTAGCGGGGGCCGTTGAGACCCAGTACTTC.

Notes on this clonotype: The junction and the germline gene differ at one end; a read error may be behind it. V gene TRBV10-3 combines with J gene TRBJ2-5, with D possibly being TRBD1 (6 bases). Germline values: CDR1 ENHRY, CDR2 SYGVKD. This CDR3 has 15 residues. The CDR3 DNA follows: TGTGCCATCAGTGACCGGGACAACGCACAGGAGATCCAGTACTTC. Translated, it gives CAISDRDNAQEIQYF.

This clonotype was recorded at least ten times. The chain has TRBV2 and TRBJ2-1; D remains ambiguous. V lost 3 bases and J lost 0, with 9 bases in between. From germline, CDR1 is SNHLY and CDR2 FYNNEI. This CDR3 is 15 amino acids long. CDR3 amino acids: CASSEIAASYNEQFF. CDR3 nucleotide sequence: TGTGCCAGCAGTGAGATCGCAGCCTCCTACAATGAGCAGTTCTTC.

This clonotype was detected ten times or more. The rearrangement joins TRBV20-1 to TRBJ2-3; TRBD2 matches at 14 bases. V shed 7 bases and J 2 bases; nucleotides not matched to a gene: 5. The CDR3 contains 15 residues. Looked up from germline, CDR1 is DFQATT and CDR2 is SNEGSKA (reference sequence). The CDR3 DNA follows: TGCAGTGTCGGGACTAGCGGGAGAGTCACAGATACGCAGTATTTT. This translates into CSVGTSGRVTDTQYF.

V is TRBV5-1 and J is TRBJ1-4; D ambiguous. Deletions cut 4 bases from V and 7 bases from J, with 14 bases between. The CDR3 covers 14 residues. The germline gives CDR1 SGHRS, CDR2 YFSETQ. DNA for the CDR3: TGCGCCAGCAGCCTGAGCCAAATAAGTGAAAAACTGTTTTTT. Translated: CASSLSQISEKLFF.

This clonotype was seen once. This chain joins TRBV5-1 and TRBJ2-3, with D possibly matching TRBD1 (6 bases). The CDR3 covers 16 residues. Germline V lookup: CDR1 SGHRS, CDR2 YFSETQ. V dropped 0 bases and J dropped 6 bases, with 17 bases sitting between them. Here the CDR3 reads CASSLAHTYDRDTQYF. CDR3 DNA sequence: TGCGCCAGCAGCTTGGCCCATACCTACGACAGGGATACGCAGTATTTT.

Notes on this clonotype: A much larger clone lies a single base off, so this may be a read error. This chain uses TRBV27 with TRBJ2-3; D is ambiguous. The CDR3 spans 11 residues. CDR1 is MNHEY and CDR2 is SMNVEV in the germline V gene (reference sequence). The CDR3 DNA reads TGTGCCACCAGTTTATTCGATACGCAGTATTTT. Translating gives CATSLFDTQYF.

The chain couples TRBV9 to TRBJ2-7, with D unclear. This CDR3 has 12 residues. Germline V gives CDR1 SGDLS, CDR2 YYNGEE. Trimming pared 0 bases from V and 6 bases from J, leaving 7 bases between. The CDR3 loop reads CASSVGIFEQYF. The CDR3 DNA follows: TGTGCCAGCAGCGTAGGAATTTTCGAGCAGTACTTC.

The V call is TRBV20-1, the J call TRBJ2-2, with 9 positions matching TRBD2. The CDR3 sequence is 16 residues long. V was pared by 3 bases and J by 4 bases, with 9 bases of the junction left unmatched. Per germline, CDR1 DFQATT and CDR2 SNEGSKA (reference sequence). The CDR3 coding sequence is TGCAGTGCTAGTGGCGTCGCGGGGGGGATCACCGGGGAGCTGTTTTTT. This encodes CSASGVAGGITGELFF.

The V gene is TRBV9, the J gene TRBJ1-2, with no clear D. The CDR3 sequence is 14 residues long. The V gene's germline CDR1 is SGDLS and CDR2 YYNGEE. The V end was cut by 3 bases, the J end by 7 bases, with 16 bases between. CDR3 nucleotide sequence: TGTGCCAGCAGCGCAGTTCGGTCGGGAGGTGGCTACACCTTC. This gives the protein CASSAVRSGGGYTF.

There are many counts of this clonotype. The chain is built from TRBV20-1 and TRBJ1-1, with D possibly matching TRBD1 (6 bases). Germline lookup yields CDR1 DFQATT and CDR2 SNEGSKA (reference sequence). This CDR3 comprises 16 residues. V lost 0 bases, J lost 2 bases, and 16 bases lay in between. CDR3 sequence reads: CSARDIGKGGNTEAFF. DNA for the CDR3: TGCAGTGCTAGAGATATCGGGAAAGGGGGAAACACTGAAGCTTTCTTT.

This clonotype came up many times. The CDR3 reads CASSRDASGGKQFF. In DNA form, the CDR3 reads TGTGCCAGCTCACGAGATGCTAGCGGGGGTAAGCAGTTCTTC. J is TRBJ2-1 and V is TRBV18; 10 bases agree with TRBD2. The CDR3 totals 14 residues. Germline loops: CDR1 KGHSH, CDR2 LQKENI. The junction had 8 bases not matched to a gene; V was cut back by 4 bases and J by 11 bases. Full variable domain (outside the CDR3, taken from reference TRBV18 and TRBJ2-1): NAGVMQNPRHLVRRRGQEARLRCSPMKGHSHVYWYRQLPEEGLKFMVYLQKENIIDESGMPKERFSAEFPKEGPSILRIQQVVRGDSAAYFCASSRDASGGKQFFGPGTRLTVL.

This clonotype appeared once. V gene TRBV4-2 combines with J gene TRBJ2-2, with 9 bases identical to TRBD2. CDR3 size: 15 residues. J lost 7 bases, V lost 6 bases, and 9 bases had no gene match. Germline-derived CDR1 and CDR2 are LGHNA and YNFKEQ. The CDR3 DNA is TGTGCCAGCAGTCCGAGCGGGGGGTACCTCGGGGAGCTGTTTTTT. Protein sequence: CASSPSGGYLGELFF.